The clone carrying this TCR beta chain was counted many times. The antigen remains undetermined. The sample comes from a study of T cells after yellow fever vaccination. Overall study context: Low-cell-number fractions were prepared with SMART-Seq v4 Ultra Low Input.

TCRdb ran MiXCR on the 5' RACE reads and lists one entry per CDR3 protein. Of some 320,000 distinct CDR3 sequences in the sample, approximately 12% were seen once. Study conclusions and caveats: Faster peaking, at day 5 versus 15, marked a secondary response that was weaker.

Trimming at V came to 5 bases and at J to 6 bases, leaving 10 bases not matched to a gene. The CDR3 loop spans 15 amino acids. Germline CDR1 and CDR2: DFQATT and SNEGSKA (reference sequence). V gene TRBV20-1 combines with J gene TRBJ1-5, with 10 bases matching TRBD1. Specimen: CD4+ T cells sorted from PBMCs, collected 45 days after the yellow fever booster vaccination. The receptor was derived from a man between 18 and 35 years old who received the YFV17D yellow fever vaccine. CDR3 sequence reads: CSASPGQGYVQPQHF. The CDR3 bases are TGCAGTGCTTCACCGGGACAGGGGTACGTTCAGCCCCAGCATTTT.